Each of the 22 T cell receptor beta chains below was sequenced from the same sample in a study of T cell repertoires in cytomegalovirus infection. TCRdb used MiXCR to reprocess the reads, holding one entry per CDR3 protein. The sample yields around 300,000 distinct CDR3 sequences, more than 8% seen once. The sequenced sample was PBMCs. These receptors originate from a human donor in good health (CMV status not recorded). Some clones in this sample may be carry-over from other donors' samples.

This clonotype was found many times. The CDR3 DNA follows: TGTGCCAGCAGTCATTCAAACACTGAAGCTTTCTTT. It translates to CASSHSNTEAFF. The rearrangement uses TRBV28 and TRBJ1-1; D ambiguous. The CDR3 loop spans 12 amino acids. V dropped 5 bases and J dropped 2 bases, with 6 bases sitting between them. The germline gives CDR1 MDHEN, CDR2 SYDVKM.

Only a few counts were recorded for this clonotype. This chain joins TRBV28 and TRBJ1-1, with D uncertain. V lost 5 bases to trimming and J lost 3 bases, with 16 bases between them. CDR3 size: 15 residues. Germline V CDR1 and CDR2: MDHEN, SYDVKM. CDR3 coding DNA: TGTGCCAGCAGTACCTGGACCGGTTGGGACACTGAAGCTTTCTTT. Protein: CASSTWTGWDTEAFF.

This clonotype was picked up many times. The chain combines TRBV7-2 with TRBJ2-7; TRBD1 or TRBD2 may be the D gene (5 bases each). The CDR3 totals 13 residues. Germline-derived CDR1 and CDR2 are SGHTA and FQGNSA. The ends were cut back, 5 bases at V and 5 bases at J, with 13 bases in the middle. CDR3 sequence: CASSPRGAHEQYF. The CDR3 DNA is TGTGCCAGCAGCCCGAGGGGCGCACACGAGCAGTACTTC.

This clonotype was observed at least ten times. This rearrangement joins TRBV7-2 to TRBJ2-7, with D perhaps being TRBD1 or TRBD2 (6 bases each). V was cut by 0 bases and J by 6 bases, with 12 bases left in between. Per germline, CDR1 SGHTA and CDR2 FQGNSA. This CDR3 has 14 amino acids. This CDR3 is CASSLALRGVEQYF. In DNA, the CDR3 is TGTGCCAGCAGCTTAGCGCTAAGGGGGGTCGAGCAGTACTTC.

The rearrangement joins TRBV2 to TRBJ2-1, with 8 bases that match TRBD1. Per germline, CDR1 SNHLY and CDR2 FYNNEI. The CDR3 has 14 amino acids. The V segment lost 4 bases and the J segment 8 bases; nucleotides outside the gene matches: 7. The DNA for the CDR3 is TGTGCCAGCAGTGGACAGGGGATTTCCGATGAGCAGTTCTTC. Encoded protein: CASSGQGISDEQFF.

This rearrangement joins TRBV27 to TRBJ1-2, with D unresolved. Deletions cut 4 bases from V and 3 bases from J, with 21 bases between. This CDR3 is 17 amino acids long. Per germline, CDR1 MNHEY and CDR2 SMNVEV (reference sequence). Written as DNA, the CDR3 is TGTGCCAGCAGTTCTTCTACTCGGCGGTCGATGGACTATGGCTACACCTTC. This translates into CASSSSTRRSMDYGYTF.

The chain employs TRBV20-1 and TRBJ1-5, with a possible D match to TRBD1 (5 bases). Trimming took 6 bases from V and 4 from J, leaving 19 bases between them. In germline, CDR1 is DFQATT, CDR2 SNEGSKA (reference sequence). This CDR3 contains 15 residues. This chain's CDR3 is CSACSFGGSNQPQHF. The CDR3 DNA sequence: TGCAGTGCGTGTTCATTCGGGGGGTCTAATCAGCCCCAGCATTTT.

Here the CDR3 reads CARRGILAPPYNEQFF. The CDR3 DNA reads as TGTGCCAGACGGGGGATACTAGCGCCCCCCTACAATGAGCAGTTCTTC. V gene TRBV9 combines with J gene TRBJ2-1; TRBD2 matches at 7 bases. CDR1 SGDLS and CDR2 YYNGEE come from the germline V gene. This CDR3 comprises 16 residues. Germline trimming cut 8 bases from V and 2 bases from J; bases unmatched to any gene: 13.

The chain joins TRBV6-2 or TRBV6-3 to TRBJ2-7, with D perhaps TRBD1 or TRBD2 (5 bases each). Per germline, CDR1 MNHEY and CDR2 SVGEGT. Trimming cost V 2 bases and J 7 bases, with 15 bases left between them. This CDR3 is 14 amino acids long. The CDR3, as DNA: TGTGCCAGCAGTTACAACGGGGCCAACGGGGAGCAGTACTTC. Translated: CASSYNGANGEQYF.

The DNA of the CDR3 is TGTGCCAGCAGTTACCTTAGGGACTCTGGGGCCAACGTCCTGACTTTC. Protein: CASSYLRDSGANVLTF. V gene TRBV28 combines with J gene TRBJ2-6, with D unclear. Trimming removed 4 bases at V and 0 bases at J, with 10 bases between. Germline CDR1 reads MDHEN; CDR2 reads SYDVKM. The CDR3 loop spans 16 amino acids.

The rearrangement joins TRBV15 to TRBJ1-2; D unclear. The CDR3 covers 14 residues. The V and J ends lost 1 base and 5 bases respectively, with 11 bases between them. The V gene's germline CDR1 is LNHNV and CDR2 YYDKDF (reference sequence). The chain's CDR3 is CATSRGDPWYGYTF. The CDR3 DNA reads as TGTGCCACCAGCAGAGGAGATCCTTGGTATGGCTACACCTTC.

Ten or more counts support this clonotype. CDR3 DNA sequence: TGCAGTGCTCAACGGGGGACGGAAAGCAATCAGCCCCAGCATTTT. Its translation is CSAQRGTESNQPQHF. The V call is TRBV20-1, the J call TRBJ1-5, with D maybe TRBD1 (5 bases). The CDR3 has 15 residues. V lost 5 bases to trimming and J lost 1 base, with 15 bases between them. Germline V gives CDR1 DFQATT, CDR2 SNEGSKA (reference sequence).

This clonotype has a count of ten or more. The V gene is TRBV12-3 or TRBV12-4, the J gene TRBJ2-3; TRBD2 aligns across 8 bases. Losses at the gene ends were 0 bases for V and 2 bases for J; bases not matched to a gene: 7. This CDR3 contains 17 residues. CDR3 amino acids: CASSLARAGGNTDTQYF. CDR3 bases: TGTGCCAGCAGTTTAGCGAGGGCGGGGGGAAACACAGATACGCAGTATTTT.

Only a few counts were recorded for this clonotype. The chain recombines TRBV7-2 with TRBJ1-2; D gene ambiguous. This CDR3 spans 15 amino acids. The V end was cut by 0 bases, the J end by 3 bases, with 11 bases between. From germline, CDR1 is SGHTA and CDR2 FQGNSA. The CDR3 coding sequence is TGTGCCAGCAGCTTAGCGGGCAGGTCGGACTATGGCTACACCTTC. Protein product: CASSLAGRSDYGYTF.

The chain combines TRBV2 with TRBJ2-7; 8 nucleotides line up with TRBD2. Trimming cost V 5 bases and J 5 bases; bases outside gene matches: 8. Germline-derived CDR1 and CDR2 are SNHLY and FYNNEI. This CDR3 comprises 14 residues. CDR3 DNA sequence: TGTGCCAGCAGTTCCGGGACTAGAATAGACGAGCAGTACTTC. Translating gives CASSSGTRIDEQYF.

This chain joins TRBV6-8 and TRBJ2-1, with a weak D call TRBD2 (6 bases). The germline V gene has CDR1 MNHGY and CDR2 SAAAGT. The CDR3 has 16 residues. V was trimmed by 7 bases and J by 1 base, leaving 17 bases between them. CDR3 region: CASTPRGKGSYNEQFF. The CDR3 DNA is TGTGCCAGCACCCCCCGGGGGAAAGGGTCCTACAATGAGCAGTTCTTC.

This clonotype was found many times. CDR3 residues: CASRGALPLHF. The CDR3 DNA reads TGTGCCAGCAGGGGGGCGTTACCCCTCCACTTT. This chain connects TRBV6-1 to TRBJ1-6, with a possible D match to TRBD1 (6 bases). The CDR3 extends over 11 amino acids. Germline V lookup: CDR1 MNHNS, CDR2 SASEGT. Trimming stripped 6 bases from V and 12 bases from J, with 9 bases between.

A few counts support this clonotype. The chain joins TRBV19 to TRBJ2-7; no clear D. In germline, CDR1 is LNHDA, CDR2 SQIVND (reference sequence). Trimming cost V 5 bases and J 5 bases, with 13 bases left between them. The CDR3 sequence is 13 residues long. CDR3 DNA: TGTGCCAGTAGTGGCTCGAGAGCAGACGAGCAGTACTTC. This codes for CASSGSRADEQYF.

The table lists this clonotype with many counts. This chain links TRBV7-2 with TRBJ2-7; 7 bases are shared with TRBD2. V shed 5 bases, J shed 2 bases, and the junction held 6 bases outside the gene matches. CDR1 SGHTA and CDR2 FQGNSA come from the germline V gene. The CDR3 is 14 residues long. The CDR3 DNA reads TGTGCCAGCAGCCGGGACTATTCTACCTACGAGCAGTACTTC. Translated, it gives CASSRDYSTYEQYF.

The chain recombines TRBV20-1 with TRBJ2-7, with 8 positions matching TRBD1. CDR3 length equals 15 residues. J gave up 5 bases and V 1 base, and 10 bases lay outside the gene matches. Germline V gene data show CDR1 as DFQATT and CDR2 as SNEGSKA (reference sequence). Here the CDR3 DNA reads TGCAGTGCTAGAGCCCAACCGGGACAGGCGAACGAGCAGTACTTC. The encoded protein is CSARAQPGQANEQYF.

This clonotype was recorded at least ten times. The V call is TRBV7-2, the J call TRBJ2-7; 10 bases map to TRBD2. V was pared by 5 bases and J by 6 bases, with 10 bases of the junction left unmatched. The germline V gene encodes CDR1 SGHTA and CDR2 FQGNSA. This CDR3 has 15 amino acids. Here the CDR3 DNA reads TGTGCCAGCAGCCCCCGGGTGGGACTAGCGTTCGAGCAGTACTTC. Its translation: CASSPRVGLAFEQYF.

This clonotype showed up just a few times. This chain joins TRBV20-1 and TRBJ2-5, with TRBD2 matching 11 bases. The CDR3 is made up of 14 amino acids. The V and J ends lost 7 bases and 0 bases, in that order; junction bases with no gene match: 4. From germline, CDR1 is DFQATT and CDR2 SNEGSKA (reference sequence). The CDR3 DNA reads TGCAGTGGGGTAGCGGGGGGGTACCAAGAGACCCAGTACTTC. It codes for CSGVAGGYQETQYF.